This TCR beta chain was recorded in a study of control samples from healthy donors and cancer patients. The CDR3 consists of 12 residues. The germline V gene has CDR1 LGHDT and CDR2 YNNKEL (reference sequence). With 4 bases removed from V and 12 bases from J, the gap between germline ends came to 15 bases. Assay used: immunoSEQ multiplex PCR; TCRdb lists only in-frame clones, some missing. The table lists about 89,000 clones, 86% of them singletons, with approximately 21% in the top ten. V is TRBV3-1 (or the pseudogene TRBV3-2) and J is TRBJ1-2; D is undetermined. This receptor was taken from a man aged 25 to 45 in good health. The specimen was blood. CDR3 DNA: TGTGCCAGCAGCCGGGGAGGGATCGGCCACACCTTC. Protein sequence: CASSRGGIGHTF.